This T cell receptor (beta chain) was found in a study of cytomegalovirus exposure and HLA in healthy donors. General study results and limits: TCR beta chains numbering 164 were designated cytomegalovirus-associated. Across donors, most TCRs were seen rarely, yet some public ones were widespread.

Produced via immunoSEQ multiplex PCR; TCRdb's table is partial and in-frame only. The sample carries 80,000 to 95,000 clones, around 96% recorded once. Concerning this clone itself: Its antigen is still unknown.

The germline V gene has CDR1 MGHRA and CDR2 YSYEKL. The V and J ends lost 2 bases and 7 bases, in that order; junction bases with no gene match: 7. The CDR3 has 16 residues. The V gene is TRBV4-1, the J gene TRBJ2-1; TRBD1 aligns across 11 bases. The clonotype was recovered from a woman under 30 in good health and CMV-seronegative. Sequencing input: PBMCs. The CDR3 protein is CASSQPDRGLGNEQFF. The CDR3 DNA is TGCGCCAGCAGCCAACCGGACAGGGGGCTGGGGAATGAGCAGTTCTTC.